This TCR beta chain was observed in a study of shared T cell receptors in the human thymus. The CDR3 totals 14 residues. Germline CDR1 MDHEN, CDR2 SYDVKM. The germline V and J ends were trimmed by 0 bases and 0 bases, with 6 bases remaining between them. Here immunoSEQ multiplex PCR was the method, and the copy in TCRdb shows in-frame clones only, minus some. This sample carries roughly 500,000 clones, around three quarters of them seen once, and the ten largest clones take 0.01% to 0.015%. A further study also used this sample, focusing on human thymus T cells. Turning to that study: Thymic repertoires overlap heavily among unrelated individuals, related research has reported.

The chain recombines TRBV28 with TRBJ2-7; D gene ambiguous. The sample taken for sequencing was thymocytes. The clonotype was recovered from a boy less than two years old with a congenital heart defect. CDR3 in amino acids: CASSLCLFSYEQYF. CDR3 in DNA: TGTGCCAGCAGTTTATGCCTATTCTCCTACGAGCAGTACTTC. The full variable domain, rest sourced from reference TRBV28 and TRBJ2-7, is DVKVTQSSRYLVKRTGEKVFLECVQDMDHENMFWYRQDPGLGLRLIYFSYDVKMKEKGDIPEGYSVSREKKERFSLILESASTNQTSMYLCASSLCLFSYEQYFGPGTRLTVT.